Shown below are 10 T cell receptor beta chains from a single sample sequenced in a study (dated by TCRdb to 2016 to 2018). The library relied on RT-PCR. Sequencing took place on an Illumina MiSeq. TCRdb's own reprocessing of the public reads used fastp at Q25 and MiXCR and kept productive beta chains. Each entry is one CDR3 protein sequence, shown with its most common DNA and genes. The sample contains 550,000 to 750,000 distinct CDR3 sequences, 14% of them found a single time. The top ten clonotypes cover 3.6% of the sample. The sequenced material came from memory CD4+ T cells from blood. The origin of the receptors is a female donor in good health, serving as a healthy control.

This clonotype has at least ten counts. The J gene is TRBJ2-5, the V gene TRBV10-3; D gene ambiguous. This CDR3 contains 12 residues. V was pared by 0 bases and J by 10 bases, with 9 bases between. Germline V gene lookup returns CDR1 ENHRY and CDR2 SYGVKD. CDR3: CAISESGLGQYF. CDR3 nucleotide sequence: TGTGCCATCAGTGAGTCGGGCTTGGGCCAGTACTTC.

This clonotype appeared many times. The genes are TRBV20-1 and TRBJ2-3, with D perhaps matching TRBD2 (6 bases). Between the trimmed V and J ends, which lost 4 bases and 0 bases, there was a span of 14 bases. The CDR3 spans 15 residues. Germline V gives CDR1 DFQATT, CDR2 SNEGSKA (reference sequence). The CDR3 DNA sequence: TGCAGTGCTAAAGATAGCGGATCTAGCACAGATACGCAGTATTTT. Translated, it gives CSAKDSGSSTDTQYF.

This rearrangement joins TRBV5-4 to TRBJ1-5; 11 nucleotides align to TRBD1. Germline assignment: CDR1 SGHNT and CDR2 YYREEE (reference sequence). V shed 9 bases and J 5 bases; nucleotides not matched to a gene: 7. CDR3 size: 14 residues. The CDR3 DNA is TGTGCCACCAAGCCGGGACAGGGGGATCAGCCCCAGCATTTT. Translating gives CATKPGQGDQPQHF.

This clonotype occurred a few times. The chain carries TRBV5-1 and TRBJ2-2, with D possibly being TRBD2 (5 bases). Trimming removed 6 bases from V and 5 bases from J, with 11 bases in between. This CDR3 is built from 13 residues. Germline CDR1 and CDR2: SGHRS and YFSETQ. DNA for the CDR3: TGCGCCAGCACGGGATGGATTACCGGGGAGCTGTTTTTT. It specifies CASTGWITGELFF. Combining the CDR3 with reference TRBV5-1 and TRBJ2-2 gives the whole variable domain KAGVTQTPRYLIKTRGQQVTLSCSPISGHRSVSWYQQTPGQGLQFLFEYFSETQRNKGNFPGRFSGRQFSNSRSEMNVSTLELGDSALYLCASTGWITGELFFGEGSRLTVL.

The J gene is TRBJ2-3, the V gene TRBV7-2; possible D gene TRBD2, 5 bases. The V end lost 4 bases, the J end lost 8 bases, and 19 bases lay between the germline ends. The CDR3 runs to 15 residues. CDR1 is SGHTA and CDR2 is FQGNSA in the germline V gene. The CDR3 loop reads CASSSERPPSGTQYF. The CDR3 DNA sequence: TGTGCCAGCAGCTCAGAAAGGCCTCCGAGCGGTACGCAGTATTTT. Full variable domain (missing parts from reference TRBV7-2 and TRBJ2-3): GAGVSQSPSNKVTEKGKDVELRCDPISGHTALYWYRQSLGQGLEFLIYFQGNSAPDKSGLPSDRFSAERTGGSVSTLTIQRTQQEDSAVYLCASSSERPPSGTQYFGPGTRLTVL.

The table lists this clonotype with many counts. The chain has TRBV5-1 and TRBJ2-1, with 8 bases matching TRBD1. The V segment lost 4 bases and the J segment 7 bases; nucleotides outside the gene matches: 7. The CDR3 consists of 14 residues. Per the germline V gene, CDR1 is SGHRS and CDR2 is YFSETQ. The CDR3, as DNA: TGCGCCAGCAGCGATGGACAGGGAGAGAATGAGCAGTTCTTC. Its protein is CASSDGQGENEQFF.

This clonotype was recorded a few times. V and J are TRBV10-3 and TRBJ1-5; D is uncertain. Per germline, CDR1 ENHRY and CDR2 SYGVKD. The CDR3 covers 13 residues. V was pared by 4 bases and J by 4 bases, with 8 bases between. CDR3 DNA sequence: TGTGCCATCAGTGGAAGAGAAAATCAGCCCCAGCATTTT. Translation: CAISGRENQPQHF.

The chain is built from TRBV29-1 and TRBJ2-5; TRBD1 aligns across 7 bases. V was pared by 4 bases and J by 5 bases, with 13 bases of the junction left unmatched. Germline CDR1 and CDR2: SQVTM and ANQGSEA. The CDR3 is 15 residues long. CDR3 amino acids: CSVGGTGARWETQYF. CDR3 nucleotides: TGCAGCGTTGGGGGTACAGGGGCACGGTGGGAGACCCAGTACTTC. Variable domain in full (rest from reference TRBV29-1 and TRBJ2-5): SAVISQKPSRDICQRGTSLTIQCQVDSQVTMMFWYRQQPGQSLTLIATANQGSEATYESGFVIDKFPISRPNLTFSTLTVSNMSPEDSSIYLCSVGGTGARWETQYFGPGTRLLVL.

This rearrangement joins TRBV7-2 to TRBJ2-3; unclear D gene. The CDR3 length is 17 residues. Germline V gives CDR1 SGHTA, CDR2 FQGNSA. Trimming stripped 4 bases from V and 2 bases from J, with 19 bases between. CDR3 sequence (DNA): TGTGCCAGCAGCTCCCTTATTTCTCTGTACCTCACAGATACGCAGTATTTT. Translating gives CASSSLISLYLTDTQYF.

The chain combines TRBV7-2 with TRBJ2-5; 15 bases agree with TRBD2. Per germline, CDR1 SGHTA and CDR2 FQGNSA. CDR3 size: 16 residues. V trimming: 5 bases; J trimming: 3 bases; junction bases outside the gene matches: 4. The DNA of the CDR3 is TGTGCCAGCAGCAGGACTAGCGGGAGGGTTAAAGAGACCCAGTACTTC. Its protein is CASSRTSGRVKETQYF.